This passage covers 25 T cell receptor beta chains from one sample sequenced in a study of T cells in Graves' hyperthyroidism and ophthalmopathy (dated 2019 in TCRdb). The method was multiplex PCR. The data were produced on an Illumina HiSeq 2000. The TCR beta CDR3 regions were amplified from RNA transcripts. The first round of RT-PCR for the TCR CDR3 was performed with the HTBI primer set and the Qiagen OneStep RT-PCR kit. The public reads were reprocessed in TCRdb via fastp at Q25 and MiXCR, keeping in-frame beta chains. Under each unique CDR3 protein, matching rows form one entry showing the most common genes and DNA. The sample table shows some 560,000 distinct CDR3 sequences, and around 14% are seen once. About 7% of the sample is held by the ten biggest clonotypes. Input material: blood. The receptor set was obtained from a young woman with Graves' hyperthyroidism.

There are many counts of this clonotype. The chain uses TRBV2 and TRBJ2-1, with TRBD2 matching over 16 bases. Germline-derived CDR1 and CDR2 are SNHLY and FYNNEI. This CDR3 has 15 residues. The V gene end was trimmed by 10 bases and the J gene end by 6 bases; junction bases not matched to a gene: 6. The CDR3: CANPGLAGGVNEQFF. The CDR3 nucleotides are TGTGCCAACCCGGGACTAGCGGGAGGGGTCAATGAGCAGTTCTTC.

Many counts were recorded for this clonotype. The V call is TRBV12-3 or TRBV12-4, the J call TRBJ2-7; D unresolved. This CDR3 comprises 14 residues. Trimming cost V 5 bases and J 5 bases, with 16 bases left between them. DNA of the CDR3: TGTGCCAGCAGTGCTCAGACGGGCCCCCACGAGCAGTACTTC. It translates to CASSAQTGPHEQYF.

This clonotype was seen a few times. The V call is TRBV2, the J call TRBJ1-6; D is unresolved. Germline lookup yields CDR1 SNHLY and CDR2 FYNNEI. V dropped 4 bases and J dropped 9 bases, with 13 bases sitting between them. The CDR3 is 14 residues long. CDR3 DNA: TGTGCCAGCAGTGGTGCCCTGATCGGTTCACCCCTCCACTTT. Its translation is CASSGALIGSPLHF. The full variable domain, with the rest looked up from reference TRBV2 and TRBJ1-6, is EPEVTQTPSHQVTQMGQEVILRCVPISNHLYFYWYRQILGQKVEFLVSFYNNEISEKSEIFDDQFSVERPDGSNFTLKIRSTKLEDSAMYFCASSGALIGSPLHFGNGTRLTVT.

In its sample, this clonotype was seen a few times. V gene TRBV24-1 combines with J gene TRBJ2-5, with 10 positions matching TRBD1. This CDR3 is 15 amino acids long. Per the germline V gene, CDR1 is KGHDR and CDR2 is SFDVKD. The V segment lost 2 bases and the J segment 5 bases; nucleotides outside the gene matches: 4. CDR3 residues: CATSDSTGGAETQYF. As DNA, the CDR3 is TGTGCCACCAGTGATTCGACAGGGGGCGCGGAGACCCAGTACTTC.

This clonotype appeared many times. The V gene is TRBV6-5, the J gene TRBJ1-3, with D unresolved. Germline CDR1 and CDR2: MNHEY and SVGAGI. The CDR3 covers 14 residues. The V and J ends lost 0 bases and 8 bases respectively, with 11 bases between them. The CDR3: CASSYSTTPDTIYF. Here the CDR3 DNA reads TGTGCCAGCAGTTACTCCACGACACCAGACACCATATATTTT.

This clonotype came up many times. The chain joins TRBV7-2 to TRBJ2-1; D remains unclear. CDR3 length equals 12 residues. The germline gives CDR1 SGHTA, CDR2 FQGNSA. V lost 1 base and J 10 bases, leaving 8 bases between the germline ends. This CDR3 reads CASSLGLTEQFF. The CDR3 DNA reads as TGTGCCAGCAGCTTAGGTCTGACAGAGCAGTTCTTC. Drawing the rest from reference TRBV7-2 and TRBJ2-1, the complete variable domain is GAGVSQSPSNKVTEKGKDVELRCDPISGHTALYWYRQSLGQGLEFLIYFQGNSAPDKSGLPSDRFSAERTGGSVSTLTIQRTQQEDSAVYLCASSLGLTEQFFGPGTRLTVL.

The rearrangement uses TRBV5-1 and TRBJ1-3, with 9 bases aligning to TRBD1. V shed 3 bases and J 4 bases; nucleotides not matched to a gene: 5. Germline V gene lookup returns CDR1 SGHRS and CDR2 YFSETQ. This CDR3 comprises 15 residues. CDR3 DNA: TGCGCCAGCAGCTCTACAGGGGGCCCCGGAAACACCATATATTTT. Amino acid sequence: CASSSTGGPGNTIYF. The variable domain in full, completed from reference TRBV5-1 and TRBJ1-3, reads KAGVTQTPRYLIKTRGQQVTLSCSPISGHRSVSWYQQTPGQGLQFLFEYFSETQRNKGNFPGRFSGRQFSNSRSEMNVSTLELGDSALYLCASSSTGGPGNTIYFGEGSWLTVV.

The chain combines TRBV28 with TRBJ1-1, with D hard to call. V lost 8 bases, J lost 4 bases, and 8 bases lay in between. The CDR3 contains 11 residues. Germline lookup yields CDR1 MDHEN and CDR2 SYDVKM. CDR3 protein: CASGEGTEAFF. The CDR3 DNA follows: TGTGCCAGCGGTGAAGGCACTGAAGCTTTCTTT.

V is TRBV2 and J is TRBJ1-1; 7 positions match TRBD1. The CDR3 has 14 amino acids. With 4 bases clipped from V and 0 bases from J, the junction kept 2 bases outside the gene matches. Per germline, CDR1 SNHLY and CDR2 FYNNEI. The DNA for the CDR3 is TGTGCCAGCAGTGCCACAGGGGTGAACACTGAAGCTTTCTTT. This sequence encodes CASSATGVNTEAFF.

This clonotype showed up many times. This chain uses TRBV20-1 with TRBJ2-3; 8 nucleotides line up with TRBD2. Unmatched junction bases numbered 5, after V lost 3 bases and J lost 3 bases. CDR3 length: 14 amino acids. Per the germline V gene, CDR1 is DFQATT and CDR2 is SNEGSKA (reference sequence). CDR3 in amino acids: CSASSGGPTDTQYF. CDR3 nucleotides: TGCAGTGCTAGTTCGGGAGGGCCTACAGATACGCAGTATTTT.

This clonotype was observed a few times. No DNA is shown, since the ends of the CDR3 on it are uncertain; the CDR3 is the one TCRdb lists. The CDR3 spells CSVGFGTTGGREYF. The V and J genes are TRBV29-1 and TRBJ2-5; no DNA check was done on the table's D call, TRBD1. Ends included, the CDR3 has 14 residues. Per the germline V gene, CDR1 is SQVTM and CDR2 is ANQGSEA.

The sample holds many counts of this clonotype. CDR3 amino acids: CSAWTSGAYEQYF. Here the CDR3 DNA reads TGCAGTGCTTGGACTAGCGGCGCCTACGAGCAGTACTTC. J is TRBJ2-7 and V is TRBV20-1; 10 nucleotides align to TRBD2. The CDR3 extends over 13 amino acids. Germline-derived CDR1 and CDR2 are DFQATT and SNEGSKA (reference sequence). The V segment lost 5 bases and the J segment 2 bases; nucleotides outside the gene matches: 3.

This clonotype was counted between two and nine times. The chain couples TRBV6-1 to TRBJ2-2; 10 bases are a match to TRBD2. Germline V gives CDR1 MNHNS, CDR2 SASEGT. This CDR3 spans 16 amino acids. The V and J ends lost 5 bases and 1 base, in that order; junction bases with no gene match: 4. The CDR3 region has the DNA TGTGCCAGCAGTCCTAGCGGGAGCAGGAACACCGGGGAGCTGTTTTTT. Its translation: CASSPSGSRNTGELFF.

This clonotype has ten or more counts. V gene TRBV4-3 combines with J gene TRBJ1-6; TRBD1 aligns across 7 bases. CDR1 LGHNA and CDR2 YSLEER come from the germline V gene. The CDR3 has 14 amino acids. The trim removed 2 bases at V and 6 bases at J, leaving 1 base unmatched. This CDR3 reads CASSQHRGNSPLHF. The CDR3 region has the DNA TGCGCCAGCAGCCAACACAGGGGTAATTCACCCCTCCACTTT.

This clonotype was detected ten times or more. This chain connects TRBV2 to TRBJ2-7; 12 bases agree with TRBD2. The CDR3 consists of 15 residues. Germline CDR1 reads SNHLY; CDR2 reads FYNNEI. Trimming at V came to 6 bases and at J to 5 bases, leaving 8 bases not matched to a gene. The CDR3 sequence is CASSRLAGEGDEQYF. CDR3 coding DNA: TGTGCCAGCAGCAGACTAGCGGGAGAAGGCGACGAGCAGTACTTC.

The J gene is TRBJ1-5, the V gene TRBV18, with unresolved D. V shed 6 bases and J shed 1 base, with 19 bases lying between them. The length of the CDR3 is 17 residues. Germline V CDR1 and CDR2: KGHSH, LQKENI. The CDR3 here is CASSREVPDVSNQPQHF. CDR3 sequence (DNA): TGTGCCAGCTCCCGAGAGGTCCCAGACGTCAGCAATCAGCCCCAGCATTTT.

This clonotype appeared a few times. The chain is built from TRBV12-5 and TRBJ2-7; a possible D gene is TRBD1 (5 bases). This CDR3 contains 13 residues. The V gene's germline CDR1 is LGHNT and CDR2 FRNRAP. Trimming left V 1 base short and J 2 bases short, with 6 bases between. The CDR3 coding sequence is TGTGCTAGTGGTTTGGGACAGACCTACGAGCAGTACTTC. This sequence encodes CASGLGQTYEQYF.

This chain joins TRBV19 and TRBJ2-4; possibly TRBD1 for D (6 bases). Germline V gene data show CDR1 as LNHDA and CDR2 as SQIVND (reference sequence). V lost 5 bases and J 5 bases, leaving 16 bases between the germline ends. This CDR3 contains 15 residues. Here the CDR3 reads CASSPLDRRENIQYF. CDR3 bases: TGTGCCAGTAGTCCCTTGGACAGACGGGAAAACATTCAGTACTTC.

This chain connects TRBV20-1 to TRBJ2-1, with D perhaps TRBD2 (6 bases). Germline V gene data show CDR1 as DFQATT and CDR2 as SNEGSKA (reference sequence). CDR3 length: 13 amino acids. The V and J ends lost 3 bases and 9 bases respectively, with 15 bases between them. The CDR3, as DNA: TGCAGTGCTAGCCAAACTAGCCAGGTTGAGCAGTTCTTC. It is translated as CSASQTSQVEQFF.

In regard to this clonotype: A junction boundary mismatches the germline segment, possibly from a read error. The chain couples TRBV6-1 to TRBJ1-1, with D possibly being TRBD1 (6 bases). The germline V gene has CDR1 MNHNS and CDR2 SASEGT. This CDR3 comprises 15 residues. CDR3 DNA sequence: TGTGCCAGCGCCTTAGACAGGAGCCTTGACACTGATGCTTTCTTT. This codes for CASALDRSLDTDAFF.

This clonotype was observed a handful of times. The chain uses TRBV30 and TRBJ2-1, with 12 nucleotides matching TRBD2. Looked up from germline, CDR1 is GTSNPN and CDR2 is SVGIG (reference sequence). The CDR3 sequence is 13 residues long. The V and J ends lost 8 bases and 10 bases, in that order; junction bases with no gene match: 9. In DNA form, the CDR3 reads TGTGCCCAGACTAGCGGGAGAGGGGACGAGCAGTTCTTC. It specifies CAQTSGRGDEQFF.

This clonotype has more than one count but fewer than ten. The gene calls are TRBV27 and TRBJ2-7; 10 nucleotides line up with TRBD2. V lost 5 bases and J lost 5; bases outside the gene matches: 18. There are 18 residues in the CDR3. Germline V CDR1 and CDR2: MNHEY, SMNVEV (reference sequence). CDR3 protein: CASSRQGRGLAGVNEQYF. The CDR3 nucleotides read TGTGCCAGCAGTCGACAGGGTAGAGGGCTAGCGGGAGTGAACGAGCAGTACTTC.

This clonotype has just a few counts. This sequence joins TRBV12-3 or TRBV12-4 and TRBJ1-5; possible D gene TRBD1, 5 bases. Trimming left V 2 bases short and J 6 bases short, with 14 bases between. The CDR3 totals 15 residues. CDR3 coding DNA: TGTGCCAGCAGTTTACTTGGGGGGGGGGGTCAGCCCCAGCATTTT. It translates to CASSLLGGGGQPQHF.

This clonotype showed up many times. Written as DNA, the CDR3 is TGTGCCAGCAGTTTTAGCGGGAAGGAGGAGACCCAGTACTTC. Translation: CASSFSGKEETQYF. This chain links TRBV12-3 or TRBV12-4 with TRBJ2-5; 8 bases are shared with TRBD2. CDR3 size: 14 residues. Trimming removed 3 bases from V and 5 bases from J; junction bases left unmatched: 5.

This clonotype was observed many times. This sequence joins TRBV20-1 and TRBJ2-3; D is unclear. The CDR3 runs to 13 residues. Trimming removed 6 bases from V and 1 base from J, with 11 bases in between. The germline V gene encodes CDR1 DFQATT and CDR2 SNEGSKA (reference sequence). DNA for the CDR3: TGCAGTGCCGTAGGAACTGGCACAGATACGCAGTATTTT. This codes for CSAVGTGTDTQYF.